This record concerns one TCR beta chain sequence. Its cognate antigen has yet to be identified. No qualities accompany the bases; no much larger clone lies one base away. The germline V gene provides CDR1 MDHEN and CDR2 SYDVKM. Relative to germline, V is missing 5 bases and J is missing 2 bases, with 17 bases of the junction outside any gene match. The cysteine opens and the phenylalanine closes a CDR3 of 19 amino acids. Only the CDR3 region is kept as DNA, spanning 57 bases read in frame from base 1. Single viable CD3+CD4+CD8-CD45RO+ cells were sorted as memory CD4+ T cells on a FACSAria II. CMV serostatus was determined with a Roche Elecsys assay detecting serum IgG against CMV pp150, pp28, p38 and p52. Following thawing, total CD4+ T cells were enriched through positive selection using CD4 magnetic microbeads. The samples came from a different study that was designed specifically to examine the CD4+ T cell memory repertoire. Peripheral blood mononuclear cells were isolated and cryopreserved according to standard operating procedures, and serum was stored at -80 degrees C. The staining relied on CD3-PerCP (BW264/56), CD4-APC (RPA-T4), CD45RO-PE (UCHT1) and CD8-Pacific Orange (3B5) antibodies, and Sytox blue was used to exclude non-viable cells.

The Quick-DNA Microprep Kit was used to extract genomic DNA from the sorted cells. Amplification of TCRbeta DNA was done with the immunoSEQ hsTCRbeta kit, following the protocol from the manufacturer. An Illumina MiSeq instrument was used to sequence the TCRbeta libraries. In the paper's pipeline: Following removal of out-of-frame sequences, 2,204,828 distinct TCRbeta sequences were retained, with an average of about 61,000 per individual. Each individual was scored according to the count of 160 or so previously reported CMV-associated TCRbeta sequences and the total productive distinct TCRbeta count. A beta-binomial model was reimplemented in Python, and scikit-learn random forests with default parameters were trained on US cohort data. Classifier performance on the Belgian cohort was summarized as median AUC with percentile confidence intervals over 10,000 bootstrap iterations. TCRdb retrieved this table from immuneACCESS and kept in-frame rearrangements only. Not all clones are present; in checked studies, unresolved V genes account for under half, and no reason is known for the remainder. The V and J calls and the clone size are those of that table, but D and trimming were determined from the DNA. The table for this sample lists tens of thousands of clones; over 70% of them were counted only once. The ten biggest clones cover roughly 0.5% of the sample.

This specimen belongs to a study of memory CD4+ T cells and cytomegalovirus serostatus (dated by TCRdb to between 2018 and 2020). Context from the whole study: A total of some 33 healthy Belgian adults, of whom 9 were CMV seropositive and 24 were CMV seronegative, were included in the cohort. To replicate a published TCR-based CMV serostatus classifier, the researchers sequenced the CD4+ memory TCRbeta repertoires of a Belgian cohort whose cytomegalovirus serostatus was known. On the study overall, not on this receptor specifically: The results were interpreted as suggesting that the CMV-associated TCR signature is largely present in the CD4+ memory repertoire. Unlike the original study, which covered naive and memory CD4+ and CD8+ populations, the Belgian study sequenced only CD4+CD45RO+ memory cells. Among the 160 or so previously reported CMV-associated TCRbeta sequences, over 65 showed up in the CD4+ memory repertoires, with each one found in between one and five individuals. For predicting CMV serostatus, the median bootstrapped AUC was 0.95 using the original framework and around 0.91 using a US-trained random forest. The original-framework classifier achieved a median bootstrapped AUC of about 0.94 with a 95% CI of 0.76-1.00 on the Belgian cohort.

Material: memory CD4+ T cells from blood. This receptor was taken from an adult in good health and CMV-seronegative. Recombination joined TRBV28 with TRBJ1-2; TRBD1 fits 10 bases in the junction. The CDR3 sequence is CASSRTGGYTLNPNYGYTF. The DNA is TGTGCCAGCAGTAGGACAGGGGGTTACACGTTAAACCCCAACTATGGCTACACCTTC.